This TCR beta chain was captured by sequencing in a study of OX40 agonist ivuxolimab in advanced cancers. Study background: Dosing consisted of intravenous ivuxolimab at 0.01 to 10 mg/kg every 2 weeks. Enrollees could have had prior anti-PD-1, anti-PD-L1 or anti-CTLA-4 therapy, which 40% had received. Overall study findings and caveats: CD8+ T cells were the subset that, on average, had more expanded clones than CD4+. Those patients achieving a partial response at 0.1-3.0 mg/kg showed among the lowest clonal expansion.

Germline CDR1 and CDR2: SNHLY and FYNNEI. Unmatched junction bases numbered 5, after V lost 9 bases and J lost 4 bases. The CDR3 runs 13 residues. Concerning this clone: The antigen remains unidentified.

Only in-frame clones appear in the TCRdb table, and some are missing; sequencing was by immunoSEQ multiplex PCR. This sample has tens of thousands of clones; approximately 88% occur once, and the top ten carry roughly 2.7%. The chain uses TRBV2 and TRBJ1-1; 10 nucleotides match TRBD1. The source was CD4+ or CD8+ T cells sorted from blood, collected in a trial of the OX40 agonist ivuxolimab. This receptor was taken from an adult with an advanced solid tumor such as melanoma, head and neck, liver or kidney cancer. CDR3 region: CARGRTGGTEAFF. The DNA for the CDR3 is TGTGCCAGAGGAAGGACAGGGGGCACTGAAGCTTTCTTT.